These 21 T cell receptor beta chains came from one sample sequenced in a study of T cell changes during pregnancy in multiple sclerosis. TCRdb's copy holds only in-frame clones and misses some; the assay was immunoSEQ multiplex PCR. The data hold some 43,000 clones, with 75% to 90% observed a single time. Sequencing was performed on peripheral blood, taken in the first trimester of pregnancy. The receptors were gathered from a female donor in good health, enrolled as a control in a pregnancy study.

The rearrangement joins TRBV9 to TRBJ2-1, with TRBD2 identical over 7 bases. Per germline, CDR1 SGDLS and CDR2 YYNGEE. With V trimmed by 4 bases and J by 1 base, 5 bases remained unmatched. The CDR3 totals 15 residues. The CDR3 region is CASSPRDYSYNEQFF. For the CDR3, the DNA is TGTGCCAGCAGCCCCCGGGACTATTCCTACAATGAGCAGTTCTTC.

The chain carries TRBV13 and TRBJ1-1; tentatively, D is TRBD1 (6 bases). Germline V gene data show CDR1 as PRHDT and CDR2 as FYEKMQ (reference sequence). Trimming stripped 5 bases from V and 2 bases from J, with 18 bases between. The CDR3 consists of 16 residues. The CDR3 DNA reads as TGTGCCAGCAGCGCAGCAGGGGAAGAGATAAACACTGAAGCTTTCTTT. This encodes CASSAAGEEINTEAFF.

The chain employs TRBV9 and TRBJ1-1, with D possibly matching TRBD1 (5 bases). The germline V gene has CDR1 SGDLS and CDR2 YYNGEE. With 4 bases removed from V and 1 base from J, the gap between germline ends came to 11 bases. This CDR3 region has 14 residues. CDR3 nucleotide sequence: TGTGCCAGCAGCCCCGCGGGGGGGAACACTGAAGCTTTCTTT. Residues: CASSPAGGNTEAFF.

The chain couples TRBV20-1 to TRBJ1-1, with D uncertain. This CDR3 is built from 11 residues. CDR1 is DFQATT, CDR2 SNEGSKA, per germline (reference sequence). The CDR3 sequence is CTGKGGGLAFF. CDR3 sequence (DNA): TGCACCGGAAAGGGAGGTGGCTTGGCTTTCTTT.

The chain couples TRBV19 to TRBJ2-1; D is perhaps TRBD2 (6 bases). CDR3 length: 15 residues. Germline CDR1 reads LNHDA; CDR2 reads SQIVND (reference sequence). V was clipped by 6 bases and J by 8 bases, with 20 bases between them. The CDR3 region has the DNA TGTGCCAGTAGCCAACCGGGACTCACTCGATATGAGCAGTTCTTC. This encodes CASSQPGLTRYEQFF.

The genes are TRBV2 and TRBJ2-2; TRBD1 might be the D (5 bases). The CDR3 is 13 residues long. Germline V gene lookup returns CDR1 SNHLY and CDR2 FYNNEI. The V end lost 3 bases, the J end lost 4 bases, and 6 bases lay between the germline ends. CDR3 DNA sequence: TGTGCCAGCAGTGACAGGGCCACCGGGGAGCTGTTTTTT. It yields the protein CASSDRATGELFF.

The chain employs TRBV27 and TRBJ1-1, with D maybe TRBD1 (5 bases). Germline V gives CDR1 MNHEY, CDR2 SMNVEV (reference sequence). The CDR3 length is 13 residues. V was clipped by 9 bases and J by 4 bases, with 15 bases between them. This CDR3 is CASRDSRTTEAFF. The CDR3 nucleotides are TGTGCCAGTCGTGACAGCCGAACCACTGAAGCTTTCTTT.

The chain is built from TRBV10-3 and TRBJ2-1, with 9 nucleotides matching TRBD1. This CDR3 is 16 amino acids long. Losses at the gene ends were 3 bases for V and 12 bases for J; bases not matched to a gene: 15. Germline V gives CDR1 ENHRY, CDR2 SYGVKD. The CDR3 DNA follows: TGTGCCATCAGTGATACAGGGGGCGCGTGGATGGACGGGCAGTTCTTC. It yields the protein CAISDTGGAWMDGQFF.

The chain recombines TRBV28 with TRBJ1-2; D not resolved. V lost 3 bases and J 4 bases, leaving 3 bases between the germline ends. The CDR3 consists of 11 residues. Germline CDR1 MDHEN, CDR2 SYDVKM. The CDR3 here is CASSFGYGYTF. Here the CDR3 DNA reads TGTGCCAGCAGTTTCGGCTATGGCTACACCTTC.

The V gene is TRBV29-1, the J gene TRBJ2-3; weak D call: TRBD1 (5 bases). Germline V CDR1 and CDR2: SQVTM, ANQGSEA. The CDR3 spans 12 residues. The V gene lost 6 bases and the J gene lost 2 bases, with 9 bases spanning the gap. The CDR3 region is CSVVRVTDTQYF. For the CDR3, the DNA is TGCAGCGTCGTCAGGGTCACAGATACGCAGTATTTT.

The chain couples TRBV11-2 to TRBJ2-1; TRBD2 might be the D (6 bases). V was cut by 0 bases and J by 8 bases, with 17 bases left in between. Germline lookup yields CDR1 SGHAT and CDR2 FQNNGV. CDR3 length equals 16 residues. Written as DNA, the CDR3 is TGTGCCAGCAGCTTAGAAGTTCTAGCGCCGTCCTATGAGCAGTTCTTC. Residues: CASSLEVLAPSYEQFF.

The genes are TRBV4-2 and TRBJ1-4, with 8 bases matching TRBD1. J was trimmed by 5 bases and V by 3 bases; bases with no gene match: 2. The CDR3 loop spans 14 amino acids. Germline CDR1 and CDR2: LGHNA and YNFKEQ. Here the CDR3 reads CASSQRTGNEKLFF. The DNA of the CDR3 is TGTGCCAGCAGCCAGCGGACAGGGAATGAAAAACTGTTTTTT.

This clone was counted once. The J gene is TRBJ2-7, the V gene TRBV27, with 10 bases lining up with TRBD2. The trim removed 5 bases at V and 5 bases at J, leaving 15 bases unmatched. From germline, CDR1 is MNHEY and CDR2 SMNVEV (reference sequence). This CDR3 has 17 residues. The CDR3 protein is CASSPLSGTSGENEQYF. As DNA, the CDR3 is TGTGCCAGCAGTCCTCTAAGCGGTACTAGCGGGGAAAACGAGCAGTACTTC.

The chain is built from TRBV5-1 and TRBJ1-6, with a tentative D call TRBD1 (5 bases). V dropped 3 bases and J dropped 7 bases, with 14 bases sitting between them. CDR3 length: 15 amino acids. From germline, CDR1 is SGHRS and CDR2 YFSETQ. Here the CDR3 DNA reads TGCGCCAGCAGCTCTGGGGGGAACCAGAATTCACCCCTCCACTTT. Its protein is CASSSGGNQNSPLHF. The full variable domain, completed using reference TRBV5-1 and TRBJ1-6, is KAGVTQTPRYLIKTRGQQVTLSCSPISGHRSVSWYQQTPGQGLQFLFEYFSETQRNKGNFPGRFSGRQFSNSRSEMNVSTLELGDSALYLCASSSGGNQNSPLHFGNGTRLTVT.

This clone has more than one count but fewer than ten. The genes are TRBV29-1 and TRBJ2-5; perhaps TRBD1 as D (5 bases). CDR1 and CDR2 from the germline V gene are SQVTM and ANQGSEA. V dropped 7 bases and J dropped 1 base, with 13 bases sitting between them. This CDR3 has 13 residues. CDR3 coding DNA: TGCAGCGCCCTTGGCAGGGTCCAAGAGACCCAGTACTTC. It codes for CSALGRVQETQYF.

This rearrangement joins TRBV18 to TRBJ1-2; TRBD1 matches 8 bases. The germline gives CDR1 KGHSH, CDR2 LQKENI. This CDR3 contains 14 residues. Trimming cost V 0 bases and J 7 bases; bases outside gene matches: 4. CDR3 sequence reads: CASSPPAQGAGYTF. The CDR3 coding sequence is TGTGCCAGCTCACCACCCGCGCAGGGGGCTGGCTACACCTTC. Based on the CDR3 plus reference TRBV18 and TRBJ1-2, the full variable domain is NAGVMQNPRHLVRRRGQEARLRCSPMKGHSHVYWYRQLPEEGLKFMVYLQKENIIDESGMPKERFSAEFPKEGPSILRIQQVVRGDSAAYFCASSPPAQGAGYTFGSGTRLTVV.

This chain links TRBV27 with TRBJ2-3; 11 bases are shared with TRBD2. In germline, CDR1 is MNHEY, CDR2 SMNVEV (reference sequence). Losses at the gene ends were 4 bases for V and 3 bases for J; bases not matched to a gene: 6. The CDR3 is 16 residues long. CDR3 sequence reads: CASSWGLAASTDTQYF. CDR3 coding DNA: TGTGCCAGCAGTTGGGGACTAGCGGCGAGTACAGATACGCAGTATTTT.

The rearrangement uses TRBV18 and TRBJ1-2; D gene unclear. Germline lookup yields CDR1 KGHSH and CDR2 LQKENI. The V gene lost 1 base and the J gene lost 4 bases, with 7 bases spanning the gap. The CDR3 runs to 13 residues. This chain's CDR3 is CASSPQPGYGYTF. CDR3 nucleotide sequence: TGTGCCAGCTCACCACAGCCCGGCTATGGCTACACCTTC. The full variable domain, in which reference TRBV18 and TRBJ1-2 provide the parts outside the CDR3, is NAGVMQNPRHLVRRRGQEARLRCSPMKGHSHVYWYRQLPEEGLKFMVYLQKENIIDESGMPKERFSAEFPKEGPSILRIQQVVRGDSAAYFCASSPQPGYGYTFGSGTRLTVV.

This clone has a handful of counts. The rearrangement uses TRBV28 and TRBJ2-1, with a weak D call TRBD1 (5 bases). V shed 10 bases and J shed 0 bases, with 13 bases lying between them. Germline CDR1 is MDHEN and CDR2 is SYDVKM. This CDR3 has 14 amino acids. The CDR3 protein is CATRQPASYNEQFF. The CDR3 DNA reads TGTGCCACAAGACAGCCGGCCTCCTACAATGAGCAGTTCTTC.

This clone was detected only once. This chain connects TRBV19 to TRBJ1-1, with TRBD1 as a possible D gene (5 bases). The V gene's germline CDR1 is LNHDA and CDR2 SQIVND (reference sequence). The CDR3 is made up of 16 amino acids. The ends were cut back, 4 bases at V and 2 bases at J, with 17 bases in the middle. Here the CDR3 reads CASSKSELGGNTEAFF. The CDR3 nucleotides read TGTGCCAGTAGTAAAAGCGAGCTGGGGGGAAACACTGAAGCTTTCTTT.

CDR3 in amino acids: CASSTRGRDTGELFF. The DNA for the CDR3 is TGTGCCAGTAGTACCCGGGGGAGGGACACCGGGGAGCTGTTTTTT. The chain carries TRBV19 and TRBJ2-2; 7 bases agree with TRBD2. The CDR3 sequence is 15 residues long. The germline CDR1 and CDR2 sequences are LNHDA and SQIVND (reference sequence). With 4 bases clipped from V and 3 bases from J, the junction kept 5 bases outside the gene matches.